These T cell receptor beta chains were read from a single sample in a study of blood T cell repertoires in COVID-19. Profiled with immunoSEQ multiplex PCR; TCRdb holds only in-frame clones, not every one. The repertoire holds under 130,000 clones, about 85% seen once, with under 4% in the top ten. The sample was peripheral blood. Every receptor here comes from a man in his fifties in a cohort sampled during active COVID-19. Both conserved end residues are part of each CDR3. A D gene is named only where the DNA matches it firmly. Part of the rows lack a size; the others show once, few, many or a class for expanded clones.

d_call j_call v_call clone_size cdr3_aa cdr3_nt
TRBD1 TRBJ2-5 TRBV6-6 few CASRRPGQGFETQYF TGTGCCAGCAGGCGACCGGGACAGGGTTTCGAGACCCAGTACTTC
- TRBJ1-3 TRBV10-1 - CASRTDSGSIAGSGNTIYF TGCGCCAGCAGGACGGACTCCGGTTCAATTGCAGGCTCTGGAAACACCATATATTTT
TRBD1 TRBJ2-5 TRBV6-5 once CASSRGQALETQYF TGTGCCAGCAGTCGGGGACAGGCACTAGAGACCCAGTACTTC
- TRBJ2-7 TRBV4-2 - CASSQGPGGLDYEQYF TGTGCCAGCAGCCAAGGCCCAGGGGGGCTCGACTACGAGCAGTACTTC
TRBD2 TRBJ2-2 TRBV19 - CASRPVGTSGSGELFF TGTGCCAGTAGGCCAGTCGGGACTAGCGGCTCCGGGGAGCTGTTTTTT
- TRBJ1-6 TRBV5-6 - CASSLMRSNNSPLHF TGTGCCAGCAGCTTGATGAGATCCAATAATTCACCCCTCCACTTT
- TRBJ1-1 TRBV28 - CASSFSLNTEAFF TGTGCCAGCAGTTTTAGTCTAAACACTGAAGCTTTCTTT
- TRBJ2-3 TRBV5-1 - CASSLDGTEQRDTQYF TGCGCCAGCAGCTTGGACGGGACTGAACAGCGCGATACGCAGTATTTT
TRBD1 TRBJ1-6 TRBV28 - CASSRTGGPYNSPLHF TGTGCCAGCAGCAGGACAGGGGGCCCCTATAATTCACCCCTCCACTTT
- TRBJ2-2 TRBV19 - CASSPPIGVTHSGELFF TGTGCCAGTAGTCCCCCGATCGGGGTGACGCATTCCGGGGAGCTGTTTTTT